What follows are 2 T cell receptor beta chains derived from one specimen sequenced in a study of blood T cell repertoires in COVID-19 (dated by TCRdb to 2020 to 2022). Library construction relied on the immunoSEQ multiplex PCR assay. TCRdb took over this immuneACCESS table, retaining in-frame rearrangements with V and J assigned. Such tables are incomplete; in checked studies, under half of the missing clones stem from an unresolved V gene, and the remainder is unexplained. The sample table records 150,000 to 200,000 clones; around 77% of these occur just once. Clones ranked in the top ten supply roughly 6.8% of the sample. The specimen was peripheral blood. The receptors derive from a man aged 70 or older with active or convalescent COVID-19.

The chain has TRBV10-1 and TRBJ2-3, with 10 positions matching TRBD2. The CDR3 has 15 amino acids. The J segment lost 1 base and the V segment lost 5 bases, leaving 3 bases of the junction unmatched. Germline V lookup: CDR1 WNHNN, CDR2 SYGVQD (reference sequence). The CDR3 region is CASSYGTSGTDTQYF. CDR3 coding DNA: TGCGCCAGCAGTTACGGGACTAGCGGCACAGATACGCAGTATTTT.

The CDR3 is CASRVSSYNSPLHF. CDR3 sequence (DNA): TGTGCCAGCAGAGTCAGCTCCTATAATTCACCCCTCCACTTT. The V call is TRBV27, the J call TRBJ1-6; D call uncertain. Germline assignment: CDR1 MNHEY and CDR2 SMNVEV (reference sequence). This CDR3 has 14 amino acids. V was pared by 6 bases and J by 0 bases, with 6 bases between.